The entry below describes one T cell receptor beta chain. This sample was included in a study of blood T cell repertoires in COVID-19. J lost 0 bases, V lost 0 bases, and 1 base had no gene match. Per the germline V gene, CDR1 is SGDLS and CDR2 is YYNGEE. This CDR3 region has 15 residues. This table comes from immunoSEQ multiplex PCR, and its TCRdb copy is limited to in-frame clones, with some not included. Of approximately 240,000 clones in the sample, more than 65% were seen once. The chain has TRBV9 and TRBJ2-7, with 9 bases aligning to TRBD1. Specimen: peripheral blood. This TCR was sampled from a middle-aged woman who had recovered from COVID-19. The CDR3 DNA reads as TGTGCCAGCAGCGTAGGACAGGGGGTCTCCTACGAGCAGTACTTC. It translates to CASSVGQGVSYEQYF.